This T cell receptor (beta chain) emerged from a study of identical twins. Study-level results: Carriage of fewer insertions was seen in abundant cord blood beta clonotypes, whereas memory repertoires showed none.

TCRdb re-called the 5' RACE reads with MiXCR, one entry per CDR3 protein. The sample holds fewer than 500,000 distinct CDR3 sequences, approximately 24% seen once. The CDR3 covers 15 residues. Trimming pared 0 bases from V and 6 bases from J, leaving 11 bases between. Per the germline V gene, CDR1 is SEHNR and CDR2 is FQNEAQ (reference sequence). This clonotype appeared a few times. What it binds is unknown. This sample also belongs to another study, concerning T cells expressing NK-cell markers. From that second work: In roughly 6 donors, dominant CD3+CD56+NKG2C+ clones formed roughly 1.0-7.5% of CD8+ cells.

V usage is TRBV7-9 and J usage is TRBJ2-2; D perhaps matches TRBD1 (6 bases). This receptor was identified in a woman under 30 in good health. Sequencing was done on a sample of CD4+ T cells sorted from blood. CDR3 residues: CASSLAGANPGELFF. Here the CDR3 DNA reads TGTGCCAGCAGCTTAGCGGGGGCGAATCCCGGGGAGCTGTTTTTT.